The 6 T cell receptor beta chains below all came from one sample that was sequenced in a study of blood T cell repertoires in COVID-19. Only in-frame clones appear in the TCRdb table, and some are missing; sequencing was by immunoSEQ multiplex PCR. The sample carries approximately 180,000 clones, more than 70% recorded once. The sample was PBMCs or T cells enriched from blood (not recorded which). The receptors shown here come from a man in his forties who had recovered from COVID-19.

The rearrangement uses TRBV15 and TRBJ2-7, with D possibly matching TRBD2 (5 bases). Germline values: CDR1 LNHNV, CDR2 YYDKDF (reference sequence). The CDR3 extends over 12 amino acids. V dropped 5 bases and J dropped 3 bases, with 8 bases sitting between them. The CDR3 is CATSDGGYEQYF. Here the CDR3 DNA reads TGTGCCACCAGCGACGGAGGCTACGAGCAGTACTTC.

This clone was detected a few times. This chain connects TRBV5-8 to TRBJ2-3; perhaps TRBD1 as D (5 bases). Looked up from germline, CDR1 is SGHTS and CDR2 is YDEGEE. This CDR3 has 15 amino acids. Deletions cut 0 bases from V and 0 bases from J, with 8 bases between. CDR3 sequence (DNA): TGTGCCAGCAGCTTGGAACAGGTTAGCACAGATACGCAGTATTTT. It translates to CASSLEQVSTDTQYF.

This rearrangement joins TRBV9 to TRBJ2-5; TRBD2 is a possible D gene (7 bases). From germline, CDR1 is SGDLS and CDR2 YYNGEE. Trimming took off 4 bases at V and 2 bases at J, with 21 bases between the two ends. The CDR3 has 17 amino acids. CDR3 protein: CASSLPPGGAGQETQYF. The CDR3 region has the DNA TGTGCCAGCAGCCTCCCTCCTGGGGGGGCAGGTCAAGAGACCCAGTACTTC.

This rearrangement joins TRBV19 to TRBJ2-3, with 7 nucleotides matching TRBD1. CDR1 is LNHDA and CDR2 is SQIVND in the germline V gene (reference sequence). The CDR3 consists of 14 residues. The V gene end was trimmed by 8 bases and the J gene end by 4 bases; junction bases not matched to a gene: 9. Written as DNA, the CDR3 is TGTGCCAGTGTTGACAGGGTAGGCGCAGATACGCAGTATTTT. Its translation is CASVDRVGADTQYF.

About this clone itself: Other DNA sequences in this sample translate to the same CDR3. The J gene is TRBJ2-1, the V gene TRBV11-2, with TRBD2 matching 8 bases. Germline CDR1 SGHAT, CDR2 FQNNGV. The CDR3 is 14 residues long. With V trimmed by 8 bases and J by 6 bases, 9 bases remained unmatched. In nucleotides, the CDR3 is TGTGCCAGCTCGTGGGCGGGAGGTGGCAATGAGCAGTTCTTC. Residues: CASSWAGGGNEQFF.

V is TRBV18 and J is TRBJ1-1, with D unclear. V was clipped by 4 bases and J by 14 bases, with 23 bases between them. The CDR3 extends over 14 amino acids. Germline values: CDR1 KGHSH, CDR2 LQKENI. The CDR3 protein is CASSRTDLIETGFF. CDR3 coding DNA: TGTGCCAGCTCACGGACGGATCTGATAGAGACGGGATTCTTT.